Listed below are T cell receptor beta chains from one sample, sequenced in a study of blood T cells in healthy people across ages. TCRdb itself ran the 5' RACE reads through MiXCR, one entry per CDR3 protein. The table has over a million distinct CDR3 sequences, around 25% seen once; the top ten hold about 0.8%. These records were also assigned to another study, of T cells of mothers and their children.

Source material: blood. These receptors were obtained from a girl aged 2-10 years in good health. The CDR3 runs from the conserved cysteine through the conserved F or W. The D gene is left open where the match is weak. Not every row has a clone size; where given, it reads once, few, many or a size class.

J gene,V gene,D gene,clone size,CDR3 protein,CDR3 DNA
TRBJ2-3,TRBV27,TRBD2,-,CASSRNRDYWAKDTQYF,TGTGCCAGCAGCCGAAACCGGGACTACTGGGCTAAGGATACGCAGTATTTT
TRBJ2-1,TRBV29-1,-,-,CSTLLGNEQFF,TGCAGCACCTTACTTGGCAATGAGCAGTTCTTC
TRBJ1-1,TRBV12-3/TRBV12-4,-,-,CASSLRDGGHTEAFF,TGTGCCAGCAGTTTACGGGACGGAGGGCACACTGAAGCTTTCTTT
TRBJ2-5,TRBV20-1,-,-,CSARLAQEQYF,TGCAGTGCTAGGCTGGCGCAGGAGCAGTACTTC
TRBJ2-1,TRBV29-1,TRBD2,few,CSVLGLAGRSYERYF,TGCAGCGTTTTGGGACTAGCGGGGCGCTCCTACGAGCGGTACTTC
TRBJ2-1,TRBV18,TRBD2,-,CASSGTSGGPSRFF,TGTGCCAGCAGCGGGACTAGCGGGGGGCCTTCTCGGTTCTTC
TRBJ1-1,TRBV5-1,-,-,CASSLAIGGGGNTEAFF,TGCGCCAGCAGCTTGGCCATCGGTGGGGGGGGGAACACTGAAGCTTTCTTT
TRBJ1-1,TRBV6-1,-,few,CASTPTRDIVTEAFF,TGTGCCAGCACACCTACCAGGGACATAGTGACTGAAGCTTTCTTT
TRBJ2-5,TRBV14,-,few,CASSQEWLANFQETQYF,TGTGCCAGCAGCCAAGAATGGCTAGCTAATTTTCAAGAGACCCAGTACTTC
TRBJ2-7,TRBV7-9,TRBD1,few,CASSGDRDSYEQYF,TGTGCCAGCAGCGGGGACAGAGACTCCTACGAGCAGTACTTC
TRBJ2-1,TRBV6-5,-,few,CASSLDTRFSYNEQFF,TGTGCCAGCAGTCTCGACACCCGCTTCTCCTACAATGAGCAGTTCTTC
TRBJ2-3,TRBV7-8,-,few,CASSHSLWREGDTQYF,TGTGCCAGCAGCCACAGCTTATGGAGAGAGGGAGATACGCAGTATTTT
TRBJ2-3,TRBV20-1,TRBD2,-,CSASGELGLAGTDTQYF,TGCAGTGCTAGTGGGGAATTGGGACTAGCGGGAACAGATACGCAGTATTTT
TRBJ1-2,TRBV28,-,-,CASKVDYGYTF,TGTGCCAGCAAAGTGGACTATGGCTACACCTTC
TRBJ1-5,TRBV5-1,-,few,CASSLEGSSNQPQHF,TGCGCCAGCAGCTTGGAGGGATCCAGCAATCAGCCCCAGCATTTT
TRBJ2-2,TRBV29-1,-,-,CSVADSNTGELFF,TGCAGCGTAGCGGATTCGAACACCGGGGAGCTGTTTTTT
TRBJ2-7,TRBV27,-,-,CASSLSGWGSYEQYF,TGTGCCAGCAGTTTATCCGGGTGGGGCTCCTACGAGCAGTACTTC
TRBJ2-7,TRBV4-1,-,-,CASSWGTVASYEQYF,TGCGCCAGCAGCTGGGGGACTGTTGCGTCCTACGAGCAGTACTTC
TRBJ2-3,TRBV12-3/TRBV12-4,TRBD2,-,CASRTSGSRTDTQYF,TGTGCCAGCAGAACTAGCGGGAGCAGGACAGATACGCAGTATTTT
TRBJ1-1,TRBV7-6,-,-,CASGLGGPNTEAFF,TGTGCCAGCGGGCTCGGGGGCCCAAACACTGAAGCTTTCTTT
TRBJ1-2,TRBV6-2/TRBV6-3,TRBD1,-,CASSHAGQDYGYTF,TGTGCCAGCAGCCACGCGGGACAGGACTATGGCTACACCTTC
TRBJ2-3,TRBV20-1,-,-,CRPSGVQYF,TGCAGACCATCGGGCGTGCAGTATTTT
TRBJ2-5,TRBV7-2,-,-,CASSRIGLVPIQETQYF,TGTGCCAGCAGCCGCATAGGGCTAGTGCCCATCCAAGAGACCCAGTACTTC
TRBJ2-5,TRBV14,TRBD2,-,CASSPHMGGSAETQYF,TGTGCCAGCAGCCCCCATATGGGGGGGTCTGCAGAGACCCAGTACTTC